This T cell receptor beta chain comes out of a study of blood T cells in healthy people across ages. A J-beta primer mix and a sample-barcoded 5' primer were used in a second PCR of roughly 6 to 11 cycles. TCRdb ran MiXCR on the 5' RACE reads and lists one entry per CDR3 protein. The sample shows 1.5 million to 2 million distinct CDR3 sequences, about 32% of them seen only once. Germline CDR1 ENHRY, CDR2 SYGVKD. The CDR3 consists of 14 residues. Trimming pared 7 bases from V and 0 bases from J, leaving 11 bases between. This clonotype was counted between two and nine times. This clonotype was sampled from a woman aged 25-40 years in good health. The sequenced sample was blood. The J gene is TRBJ2-3, the V gene TRBV10-3; TRBD2 is a possible D gene (6 bases). The CDR3 nucleotides are TGTGCCATCACGCCAGGGACTAGCACAGATACGCAGTATTTT. Translation: CAITPGTSTDTQYF.